A single sample gave rise to the 17 T cell receptor beta chains below, sequenced in a study of cytomegalovirus exposure and HLA in healthy donors. Primers included in the PCR were 60 Vbeta and 13 Jbeta primers. Measured with immunoSEQ multiplex PCR; TCRdb has only the in-frame clones, and not every one. The sample has 80,000 to 130,000 clones; about 80% are singletons. The sequenced sample consisted of PBMCs. These receptors came from a female donor in good health and CMV-seropositive.

The V and J genes are TRBV11-2 and TRBJ2-1; TRBD1 matches 9 bases. The CDR3 is 11 amino acids. V lost 4 bases to trimming and J lost 15 bases; unmatched junction nucleotides: 4. Germline CDR1 is SGHAT and CDR2 is FQNNGV. The CDR3 nucleotides are TGTGCCAGCAGCTGGGACAGGGATCTGTTCTTC. This gives the protein CASSWDRDLFF.

The V and J genes are TRBV10-3 and TRBJ2-2; 8 bases line up with TRBD2. The J segment lost 4 bases and the V segment lost 6 bases, leaving 10 bases of the junction unmatched. Germline V gives CDR1 ENHRY, CDR2 SYGVKD. CDR3 length: 16 residues. CDR3 amino acids: CAIRYQSGRPTGELFF. The CDR3 nucleotides read TGTGCCATCAGGTACCAAAGCGGGAGACCCACCGGGGAGCTGTTTTTT.

The chain joins TRBV6-5 to TRBJ1-1; 10 bases map to TRBD1. The germline gives CDR1 MNHEY, CDR2 SVGAGI. CDR3 length: 15 amino acids. Trimming cost V 5 bases and J 3 bases; bases outside gene matches: 6. The CDR3 is CASSRPGQGYTEAFF. The CDR3 DNA follows: TGTGCCAGCAGTCGCCCGGGACAGGGGTACACTGAAGCTTTCTTT.

The chain is built from TRBV6-6 and TRBJ2-6; tentatively, D is TRBD2 (6 bases). The CDR3 has 16 amino acids. From germline, CDR1 is MNHNY and CDR2 SVGAGI (reference sequence). The V end lost 7 bases, the J end lost 2 bases, and 15 bases lay between the germline ends. CDR3 loop: CASTYPAGTGANVLTF. In DNA, the CDR3 is TGTGCCAGCACCTACCCCGCGGGGACTGGGGCCAACGTCCTGACTTTC.

This clone turned up a few times. The genes are TRBV19 and TRBJ1-3; perhaps TRBD1 as D (5 bases). V was clipped by 1 base and J by 1 base, with 8 bases between them. Germline V lookup: CDR1 LNHDA, CDR2 SQIVND (reference sequence). The CDR3 runs 15 residues. The CDR3 is CASSIGGGSGNTIYF. DNA of the CDR3: TGTGCCAGTAGTATAGGGGGCGGATCTGGAAACACCATATATTTT.

With regard to this clone: The junction departs from germline at one end; a sequencing error may be responsible. The chain combines TRBV10-1 with TRBJ2-7, with D perhaps TRBD2 (5 bases). The CDR3 runs 10 residues. Germline CDR1 is WNHNN and CDR2 is SYGVQD (reference sequence). The CDR3 region is CASRKLETAF. The CDR3 nucleotides are TGCGCCAGCAGGAAACTAGAGACGGCTTTC.

This chain connects TRBV7-6 to TRBJ2-1; 10 bases map to TRBD2. After removal of 2 bases from V and 9 bases from J, the junction contained 7 bases not matched to a gene. The CDR3 extends over 15 amino acids. Looked up from germline, CDR1 is SGHVS and CDR2 is FNYEAQ. The CDR3 reads CASSLLAGAPGEQFF. CDR3 sequence (DNA): TGTGCCAGCAGCTTACTAGCGGGGGCCCCCGGTGAGCAGTTCTTC.

CDR3 protein: CASTAGQYNSPLHF. The DNA for the CDR3 is TGTGCCAGCACGGCGGGACAGTATAATTCACCCCTCCACTTT. V is TRBV5-4 and J is TRBJ1-6; TRBD1 agrees at 7 bases. The CDR3 contains 14 residues. J was trimmed by 4 bases and V by 6 bases; bases with no gene match: 4. Germline CDR1 SGHNT, CDR2 YYREEE (reference sequence). The variable domain in full, completed from reference TRBV5-4 and TRBJ1-6, reads ETGVTQSPTHLIKTRGQQVTLRCSSQSGHNTVSWYQQALGQGPQFIFQYYREEENGRGNFPPRFSGLQFPNYSSELNVNALELDDSALYLCASTAGQYNSPLHFGNGTRLTVT.

In this sample, this clone turned up once. The chain joins TRBV5-4 to TRBJ2-1; TRBD1 aligns across 11 bases. This CDR3 has 14 amino acids. CDR1 SGHNT and CDR2 YYREEE come from the germline V gene (reference sequence). V gave up 2 bases and J gave up 6 bases; unmatched junction bases: 1. CDR3 in amino acids: CASSLGTGGNEQFF. The CDR3 region has the DNA TGTGCCAGCAGCTTAGGGACAGGGGGCAATGAGCAGTTCTTC.

The V and J genes are TRBV27 and TRBJ2-7; 8 bases match TRBD1. This CDR3 contains 13 residues. Looked up from germline, CDR1 is MNHEY and CDR2 is SMNVEV (reference sequence). With V trimmed by 8 bases and J by 7 bases, 10 bases remained unmatched. CDR3 region: CASLPRGRVEQYF. In nucleotides, the CDR3 is TGTGCCAGCTTACCCAGGGGGCGGGTGGAGCAGTACTTC.

The chain combines TRBV7-9 with TRBJ1-2; no definite D call. The CDR3 extends over 13 amino acids. Trimming took off 0 bases at V and 5 bases at J, with 7 bases between the two ends. The V gene's germline CDR1 is SEHNR and CDR2 FQNEAQ (reference sequence). In nucleotides, the CDR3 is TGTGCCAGCAGCTTAGCGCGGGCGTATGGCTACACCTTC. Protein product: CASSLARAYGYTF.

In its sample, this clone was seen once. This chain uses TRBV5-1 with TRBJ2-3; 7 nucleotides match TRBD2. After removal of 4 bases from V and 3 bases from J, the junction contained 8 bases not matched to a gene. Germline V gene data show CDR1 as SGHRS and CDR2 as YFSETQ. The CDR3 extends over 15 amino acids. This CDR3 reads CASSPPLGGTDTQYF. For the CDR3, the DNA is TGCGCCAGCAGCCCTCCTCTGGGGGGGACAGATACGCAGTATTTT.

The V gene is TRBV5-1, the J gene TRBJ2-3; 10 positions agree with TRBD2. Germline V gene lookup returns CDR1 SGHRS and CDR2 YFSETQ. With V trimmed by 0 bases and J by 7 bases, 5 bases remained unmatched. The CDR3 runs 15 residues. The CDR3 coding sequence is TGCGCCAGCAGCTTGGTAGCGGGGGGCACGAATACGCAGTATTTT. It is translated as CASSLVAGGTNTQYF.

The chain couples TRBV7-8 to TRBJ2-1; 8 bases fit TRBD2. CDR1 SGHVS and CDR2 FQNEAQ come from the germline V gene. There are 16 residues in the CDR3. With V trimmed by 1 base and J by 6 bases, 8 bases remained unmatched. Here the CDR3 DNA reads TGTGCCAGCAGCTTAGGCGCCGGGACTAGGTCCAATGAGCAGTTCTTC. As protein: CASSLGAGTRSNEQFF.

This clone has just a few counts. The chain has TRBV7-9 and TRBJ2-1; 13 bases map to TRBD2. V trimming: 4 bases; J trimming: 8 bases; junction bases outside the gene matches: 2. CDR1 is SEHNR, CDR2 FQNEAQ, per germline (reference sequence). The CDR3 length is 14 residues. CDR3 nucleotide sequence: TGTGCCAGCAGCTGGACTAGCGGGAGTTATGAGCAGTTCTTC. Its protein is CASSWTSGSYEQFF.

The rearrangement uses TRBV29-1 and TRBJ1-2, with 9 bases aligning to TRBD1. CDR1 and CDR2 (germline): SQVTM, ANQGSEA. After removal of 7 bases from V and 4 bases from J, the junction contained 4 bases not matched to a gene. This CDR3 is 12 amino acids long. As DNA, the CDR3 is TGCAGCGCAGACAGGGGGGGCTATGGCTACACCTTC. Amino acids: CSADRGGYGYTF.

The chain recombines TRBV4-2 with TRBJ2-7; maybe TRBD2 (7 bases). Trimming shortened V by 4 bases and J by 4 bases, and 14 bases separated the two germline ends. This CDR3 has 14 residues. Germline CDR1 is LGHNA and CDR2 is YNFKEQ. CDR3 in DNA: TGTGCCAGCAGCCCCGCGGGGGCGGTTTACGAGCAGTACTTC. This encodes CASSPAGAVYEQYF.